The 32 T cell receptor beta chains presented below share a single source sample, sequenced in a study of T cell repertoires in aging, cancer and after chemotherapy. TRB rearrangements spanning V, D and J were amplified using mixed TRB-A/B primers. TCRdb reprocessed the multiplex PCR reads via MiXCR and lists one record per CDR3 protein. The sample holds about 6,800 distinct CDR3 sequences; about 31% are singletons and the top ten take roughly 70%. The template was genomic DNA from peripheral blood, not RNA. The sample comprised blood. These receptors originate from a human donor with a blood cancer. The donor label of this sample is uncertain.

V gene TRBV5-5 combines with J gene TRBJ2-1, with 10 bases fitting TRBD2. V trimming: 3 bases; J trimming: 1 base; junction bases outside the gene matches: 1. The length of the CDR3 is 15 residues. Per the germline V gene, CDR1 is SGHKS and CDR2 is YYEKEE (reference sequence). This CDR3 is CASSWGLASYNEQFF. CDR3 DNA: TGTGCCAGCAGCTGGGGACTAGCGTCCTACAATGAGCAGTTCTTC.

This clonotype was seen more than once but under ten times. DNA of the CDR3: TGTGCCAGCAGCCGAAGACACGGAGTCCCCGGAGAGACCCAGTACTTC. Translated, it gives CASSRRHGVPGETQYF. This chain connects TRBV4-2 to TRBJ2-5; D remains ambiguous. Between the trimmed V and J ends, which lost 4 bases and 4 bases, there was a span of 19 bases. Looked up from germline, CDR1 is LGHNA and CDR2 is YNFKEQ. The CDR3 covers 16 residues.

The V and J genes are TRBV10-2 and TRBJ1-6; TRBD1 matches at 9 bases. CDR1 and CDR2 (germline): WSHSY, SAAADI. After removal of 1 base from V and 10 bases from J, the junction contained 5 bases not matched to a gene. The length of the CDR3 is 15 residues. The CDR3 DNA sequence: TGCGCCAGCAGTGAGTGGGGGACAGGGCGATCACCCCTCCACTTT. This gives the protein CASSEWGTGRSPLHF.

This clonotype was counted between two and nine times. A read error may produce the germline difference seen at one junction end. The gene calls are TRBV13 and TRBJ2-1; possible D gene TRBD1, 6 bases. The CDR3 is 13 residues long. Looked up from germline, CDR1 is PRHDT and CDR2 is FYEKMQ (reference sequence). CDR3 in DNA: TGCGCCAGCCAGGGGTCGTCCTACAATGAGCAGTTCTTC. Its protein is CASQGSSYNEQFF.

The table lists this clonotype with many counts. The chain uses TRBV15 and TRBJ2-2, with D uncertain. Germline CDR1 reads LNHNV; CDR2 reads YYDKDF (reference sequence). V was clipped by 1 base and J by 6 bases, with 12 bases between them. The CDR3 loop spans 15 amino acids. The CDR3 is CATSRAATSAGELFF. The CDR3 DNA follows: TGTGCCACCAGCAGAGCGGCCACAAGCGCCGGGGAGCTGTTTTTT.

This clonotype has a handful of counts. The chain carries TRBV28 and TRBJ2-7; no clear D gene. The length of the CDR3 is 12 residues. CDR1 is MDHEN, CDR2 SYDVKM, per germline. V was clipped by 5 bases and J by 4 bases, with 9 bases between them. The CDR3 here is CASSLSRYEQYF. DNA for the CDR3: TGTGCCAGCAGTCTATCAAGGTACGAGCAGTACTTC.

This clonotype was seen only a few times. The chain has TRBV6-2 or TRBV6-3 and TRBJ2-1, with D tentatively TRBD2 (6 bases). The CDR3 contains 11 residues. V was clipped by 7 bases and J by 6 bases, with 7 bases between them. Germline CDR1 and CDR2: MNHEY and SVGEGT. Written as DNA, the CDR3 is TGTGCCAGCACGCGGGGCAATGAGCAGTTCTTC. It codes for CASTRGNEQFF.

This clonotype has only a few counts. This chain connects TRBV5-4 to TRBJ2-5; 10 nucleotides align to TRBD2. From germline, CDR1 is SGHNT and CDR2 YYREEE (reference sequence). Unmatched junction bases numbered 7, after V lost 2 bases and J lost 3 bases. CDR3 length equals 16 residues. The CDR3 region has the DNA TGTGCCAGCAGCTTCCCTAGCGGGGGCCCGGAAGAGACCCAGTACTTC. Amino acid sequence: CASSFPSGGPEETQYF.

This clonotype was picked up a small number of times. The rearrangement links TRBV11-2 to TRBJ2-3, with D possibly TRBD2 on 5 matching bases. The CDR3 is made up of 15 amino acids. Germline V gene lookup returns CDR1 SGHAT and CDR2 FQNNGV. V lost 5 bases and J lost 6, with 18 bases in between. The DNA of the CDR3 is TGTGCCAGCAGCGGCCCGGGAACCCTACAGGATACGCAGTATTTT. This sequence encodes CASSGPGTLQDTQYF.

In this sample, this clonotype turned up a few times. The CDR3 protein is CASRSRDRANTEAFF. CDR3 sequence (DNA): TGTGCCAGCAGGTCGCGAGACAGAGCGAACACTGAAGCTTTCTTT. The chain couples TRBV5-4 to TRBJ1-1; a weak D match, TRBD1 (5 bases). The ends were cut back, 5 bases at V and 1 base at J, with 15 bases in the middle. The CDR3 length is 15 residues. CDR1 and CDR2 from the germline V gene are SGHNT and YYREEE (reference sequence).

V usage is TRBV18 and J usage is TRBJ1-1; D perhaps matches TRBD1 (6 bases). The CDR3 contains 12 residues. Per germline, CDR1 KGHSH and CDR2 LQKENI. Trimming cost V 7 bases and J 3 bases, with 9 bases left between them. The CDR3 region is CASWGLDTEAFF. CDR3 sequence (DNA): TGTGCCAGCTGGGGGCTGGACACTGAAGCTTTCTTT.

This clonotype occurred once. A much larger clone differs by one base, so this may be a read error. The chain couples TRBV6-2 or TRBV6-3 to TRBJ2-2; D is perhaps TRBD1 (6 bases). With 4 bases removed from V and 6 bases from J, the gap between germline ends came to 18 bases. The CDR3 is 16 amino acids. Germline loops: CDR1 MNHEY, CDR2 SVGEGT. The CDR3 loop reads CASSFFRDMGAGELFF. In DNA form, the CDR3 reads TGTGCCAGCAGTTTTTTCCGGGACATGGGAGCCGGGGAGCTGTTTTTT.

The J gene is TRBJ1-3, the V gene TRBV6-5; unclear D gene. Germline lookup yields CDR1 MNHEY and CDR2 SVGAGI. The V gene lost 4 bases and the J gene lost 0 bases, with 10 bases spanning the gap. This CDR3 has 15 amino acids. The CDR3 sequence is CASSSPQVSGNTIYF. The DNA for the CDR3 is TGTGCCAGCAGTTCCCCCCAGGTCTCTGGAAACACCATATATTTT.

With regard to this clonotype: The germline gene is not matched at one end of the junction; a read error may be the cause. V usage is TRBV5-5 and J usage is TRBJ1-6; TRBD1 matches at 10 bases. The CDR3 runs 15 residues. Looked up from germline, CDR1 is SGHKS and CDR2 is YYEKEE (reference sequence). CDR3 bases: TGTGACAGCAGCTTAACGGGACAGGGGAGCTCACCCCTCCACTTT. It is translated as CDSSLTGQGSSPLHF.

There are a few counts of this clonotype. V and J are TRBV19 and TRBJ2-2; TRBD1 might be the D (6 bases). Germline values: CDR1 LNHDA, CDR2 SQIVND (reference sequence). The CDR3 extends over 15 amino acids. Between the trimmed V and J ends, which lost 4 bases and 6 bases, there was a span of 15 bases. The CDR3 spells CASSTTGPGSGELFF. The CDR3 nucleotides are TGTGCCAGTAGTACGACAGGACCTGGTTCCGGGGAGCTGTTTTTT. Variable domain in full (rest from reference TRBV19 and TRBJ2-2): DGGITQSPKYLFRKEGQNVTLSCEQNLNHDAMYWYRQDPGQGLRLIYYSQIVNDFQKGDIAEGYSVSREKKESFPLTVTSAQKNPTAFYLCASSTTGPGSGELFFGEGSRLTVL.

The chain combines TRBV27 with TRBJ1-2, with TRBD1 as a possible D gene (5 bases). The CDR3 length is 13 residues. The germline V gene encodes CDR1 MNHEY and CDR2 SMNVEV (reference sequence). V was clipped by 6 bases and J by 8 bases, with 16 bases between them. For the CDR3, the DNA is TGTGCCAGCAGCGGGGGGTACTTTGGGGGCTACACCTTC. This gives the protein CASSGGYFGGYTF.

This clonotype was recorded a few times. The chain joins TRBV12-3 or TRBV12-4 to TRBJ2-2; no clear D. V lost 6 bases to trimming and J lost 0 bases, with 5 bases between them. The CDR3 length is 13 residues. This CDR3 reads CASRQTNTGELFF. Here the CDR3 DNA reads TGTGCCAGCAGACAAACGAACACCGGGGAGCTGTTTTTT.

The chain employs TRBV6-1 and TRBJ2-7; D is possibly TRBD1 (6 bases). The germline gives CDR1 MNHNS, CDR2 SASEGT. The CDR3 runs 15 residues. Deletions cut 8 bases from V and 0 bases from J, with 17 bases between. The CDR3 coding sequence is TGTGCCAGCGGTGGGACATCCCCCTACTCCTACGAGCAGTACTTC. Amino acids: CASGGTSPYSYEQYF.

The CDR3 spells CASSRISYNEQFF. In DNA form, the CDR3 reads TGTGCCAGCTCACGGATCAGCTACAATGAGCAGTTCTTC. The chain has TRBV18 and TRBJ2-1, with D uncertain. The CDR3 has 13 amino acids. CDR1 KGHSH and CDR2 LQKENI come from the germline V gene. The V gene lost 4 bases and the J gene lost 3 bases, with 7 bases spanning the gap. The full variable domain, with the rest looked up from reference TRBV18 and TRBJ2-1, is NAGVMQNPRHLVRRRGQEARLRCSPMKGHSHVYWYRQLPEEGLKFMVYLQKENIIDESGMPKERFSAEFPKEGPSILRIQQVVRGDSAAYFCASSRISYNEQFFGPGTRLTVL.

CDR3 sequence reads: CASTGQFNTGELFF. CDR3 nucleotides: TGTGCCAGCACTGGACAGTTCAACACCGGGGAGCTGTTTTTT. The rearrangement joins TRBV12-3 or TRBV12-4 to TRBJ2-2, with a possible D match to TRBD1 (6 bases). This CDR3 has 14 amino acids. The V and J ends lost 7 bases and 2 bases respectively, with 11 bases between them.

This clonotype is medium-sized (0.01 to 0.1%) within its sample. The V and J genes are TRBV29-1 and TRBJ2-2; 14 nucleotides align to TRBD2. Trimming cost V 5 bases and J 0 bases; bases outside gene matches: 2. The CDR3 sequence is 16 residues long. Per germline, CDR1 SQVTM and CDR2 ANQGSEA. The CDR3 DNA reads TGCAGCGTTAGGACTAGCGGGGGGACGAACACCGGGGAGCTGTTTTTT. It is translated as CSVRTSGGTNTGELFF.

This clonotype came up a few times. The gene calls are TRBV19 and TRBJ2-2; D might be TRBD1 or TRBD2, each matching 5 bases. This CDR3 contains 19 residues. The germline gives CDR1 LNHDA, CDR2 SQIVND (reference sequence). Trimming shortened V by 6 bases and J by 1 base, and 24 bases separated the two germline ends. CDR3 sequence reads: CASRPAPGPRGVNTGELFF. CDR3 bases: TGTGCCAGTAGGCCCGCTCCGGGACCCCGGGGCGTGAACACCGGGGAGCTGTTTTTT.

The rearrangement joins TRBV19 to TRBJ2-5, with 8 bases lining up with TRBD2. Looked up from germline, CDR1 is LNHDA and CDR2 is SQIVND (reference sequence). Unmatched junction bases numbered 6, after V lost 10 bases and J lost 5 bases. The CDR3 loop spans 12 amino acids. The CDR3 sequence is CAIGGAGETQYF. The CDR3 DNA follows: TGTGCCATCGGGGGGGCAGGGGAGACCCAGTACTTC.

The chain combines TRBV5-6 with TRBJ1-1, with TRBD1 matching over 7 bases. The junction had 6 bases not matched to a gene; V was cut back by 4 bases and J by 3 bases. The CDR3 is 14 residues long. Germline CDR1 SGHDT, CDR2 YYEEEE. CDR3 DNA sequence: TGTGCCAGCAGCCTTTCAGGGGGATACACTGAAGCTTTCTTT. Amino acid sequence: CASSLSGGYTEAFF.

This clonotype has a count of ten or more. This chain joins TRBV15 and TRBJ2-6, with a possible D match to TRBD2 (6 bases). Germline V CDR1 and CDR2: LNHNV, YYDKDF (reference sequence). The CDR3 covers 17 residues. Trimming stripped 3 bases from V and 2 bases from J, with 14 bases between. CDR3 coding DNA: TGTGCCACCAGCAGCGGGGGACGGAGAGCTGGGGCCAACGTCCTGACTTTC. It specifies CATSSGGRRAGANVLTF.

This clonotype was observed a few times. V gene TRBV12-3 or TRBV12-4 combines with J gene TRBJ2-3, with TRBD1 matching over 9 bases. The CDR3 totals 16 residues. J was trimmed by 5 bases and V by 6 bases; bases with no gene match: 12. CDR3: CASRPYRGRFVDTQYF. The CDR3 DNA reads as TGTGCCAGCAGGCCTTACAGGGGGCGTTTTGTAGATACGCAGTATTTT.

This clonotype turned up a few times. The chain links TRBV6-5 to TRBJ1-2; D is undetermined. Trimming pared 4 bases from V and 0 bases from J, leaving 12 bases between. The CDR3 contains 15 residues. The germline V gene has CDR1 MNHEY and CDR2 SVGAGI. The CDR3 loop is CASSSFQEANYGYTF. The CDR3 region has the DNA TGTGCCAGCAGTTCGTTCCAGGAAGCTAACTATGGCTACACCTTC.

This clonotype was recorded many times. The V call is TRBV19, the J call TRBJ1-2, with 7 bases identical to TRBD1. The J segment lost 5 bases and the V segment lost 9 bases, leaving 15 bases of the junction unmatched. The CDR3 is made up of 15 amino acids. Germline CDR1 reads LNHDA; CDR2 reads SQIVND (reference sequence). The CDR3: CASTTHKTGRYGYTF. The CDR3 DNA reads as TGTGCCAGCACTACTCACAAGACAGGGCGGTATGGCTACACCTTC.

The chain joins TRBV27 to TRBJ2-7; D tentatively fits TRBD1 or TRBD2 (5 bases each). Germline values: CDR1 MNHEY, CDR2 SMNVEV (reference sequence). Deletions cut 6 bases from V and 6 bases from J, with 12 bases between. The CDR3 runs to 12 residues. The CDR3 loop reads CASSKERGEQYF. DNA of the CDR3: TGTGCCAGCAGCAAAGAGAGGGGCGAGCAGTACTTC.

The chain couples TRBV6-5 to TRBJ2-3; possible D gene TRBD2, 5 bases. The germline V and J ends were trimmed by 8 bases and 0 bases, with 12 bases remaining between them. CDR3 length: 14 residues. Per germline, CDR1 MNHEY and CDR2 SVGAGI. DNA for the CDR3: TGTGCCAGCGGTCCGGGAACTAGCACAGATACGCAGTATTTT. It encodes CASGPGTSTDTQYF.

In DNA, the CDR3 is TGTGCCAGCAGTTTGACGATAACTAACACAGATACGCAGTATTTT. This gives the protein CASSLTITNTDTQYF. This chain connects TRBV27 to TRBJ2-3; D not resolved. Trimming left V 3 bases short and J 2 bases short, with 12 bases between. The CDR3 totals 15 residues. Per the germline V gene, CDR1 is MNHEY and CDR2 is SMNVEV (reference sequence).

This clonotype appeared a few times. The chain uses TRBV24-1 and TRBJ2-7; D is possibly TRBD1 (5 bases). Deletions cut 0 bases from V and 5 bases from J, with 16 bases between. CDR3 length equals 16 residues. CDR1 KGHDR and CDR2 SFDVKD come from the germline V gene. CDR3 nucleotide sequence: TGTGCCACCAGTGATTTGCCGGACACCGCCCACCACGAGCAGTACTTC. The encoded protein is CATSDLPDTAHHEQYF.